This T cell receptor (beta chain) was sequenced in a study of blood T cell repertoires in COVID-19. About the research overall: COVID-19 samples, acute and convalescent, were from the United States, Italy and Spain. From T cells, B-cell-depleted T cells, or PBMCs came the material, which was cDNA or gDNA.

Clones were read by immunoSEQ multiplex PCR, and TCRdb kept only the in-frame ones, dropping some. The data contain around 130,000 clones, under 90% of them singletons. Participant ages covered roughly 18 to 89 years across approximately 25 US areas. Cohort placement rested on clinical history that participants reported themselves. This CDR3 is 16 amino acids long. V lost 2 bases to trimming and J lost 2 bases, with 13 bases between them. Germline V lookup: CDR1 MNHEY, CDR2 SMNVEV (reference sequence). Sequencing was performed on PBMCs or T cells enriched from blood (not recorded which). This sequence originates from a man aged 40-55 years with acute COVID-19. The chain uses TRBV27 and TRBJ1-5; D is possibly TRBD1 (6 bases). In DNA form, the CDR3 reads TGTGCCAGCAGTTTACTAGATCCAGGGGGCAATCAGCCCCAGCATTTT. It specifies CASSLLDPGGNQPQHF.